The sequence of this T cell receptor beta chain was determined in a study of blood T cells in healthy people across ages. Per germline, CDR1 MNHEY and CDR2 SVGAGI. Deletions cut 0 bases from V and 4 bases from J, with 9 bases between. This CDR3 has 14 residues. Drawn from each donor were 7.5 to 10 milliliters of peripheral blood. The second PCR ran roughly 6 to 11 cycles with a sample-barcoded 5' primer and J-beta primers. One entry per CDR3 protein results from TCRdb running MiXCR on the 5' RACE reads. The sample consists of 1.2 million to 1.5 million distinct CDR3 sequences, roughly 45% of them appearing once. This clonotype has more than one count but fewer than ten.

The receptor comes from a young woman in good health. The chain employs TRBV6-5 and TRBJ1-1; perhaps TRBD1 as D (5 bases). Sequencing used blood. CDR3 residues: CASSYSGGSTEAFF. DNA for the CDR3: TGTGCCAGCAGTTACTCGGGGGGGTCCACTGAAGCTTTCTTT.